This TCR beta chain was sequenced in a study of blood T cell repertoires in COVID-19. This clone showed up just once. Here immunoSEQ multiplex PCR was the method, and the copy in TCRdb shows in-frame clones only, minus some. Among about 200,000 clones listed, around 86% were seen once. The ends were cut back, 6 bases at V and 1 base at J, with 15 bases in the middle. The CDR3 spans 15 residues. Germline V gene sequence: CDR1 LNHDA, CDR2 SQIVND (reference sequence). The specimen was peripheral blood. This TCR was recovered from a man between 60 and 70 years old with acute or convalescent COVID-19. This chain joins TRBV19 and TRBJ1-1; D is ambiguous. In DNA form, the CDR3 reads TGTGCCAGTAGGGATGGGCAGGTCCGGAACACTGAAGCTTTCTTT. Translated: CASRDGQVRNTEAFF. Full variable domain (remainder filled in from reference TRBV19 and TRBJ1-1): DGGITQSPKYLFRKEGQNVTLSCEQNLNHDAMYWYRQDPGQGLRLIYYSQIVNDFQKGDIAEGYSVSREKKESFPLTVTSAQKNPTAFYLCASRDGQVRNTEAFFGQGTRLTVV.